A selection of T cell receptor beta chains follows, all from one sample in a study of shared clonotypes between healthy human individuals. The protocol was immunoSEQ multiplex PCR, while the TCRdb copy is restricted to in-frame clones and leaves out a portion. The repertoire holds approximately 480,000 clones, with around 79% as singletons. Material for sequencing was PBMCs. Source of these receptors: a woman aged 40-49 years in good health. Some clones in this sample may be carry-over from other donors' samples. CDR3s include the opening cysteine and the closing phenylalanine or tryptophan. The order of the fields is clone size, J gene, V gene, D gene, CDR3 DNA, CDR3 protein. D genes are given only for firm matches. The listing skips clone size in some rows; elsewhere it reads once, few, many or a size class.

NA,TRBJ2-7,TRBV6-5,NA,TGTGCCAGCAGACGGACTGGTAGCTCCTACGAGCAGTACTTC,CASRRTGSSYEQYF
NA,TRBJ1-5,TRBV10-2,NA,TGCGCCAGCAGCGAAACAGGAGGGGGGACTCAGCCCCAGCATTTT,CASSETGGGTQPQHF
NA,TRBJ1-1,TRBV4-2,NA,TGTGCCAGCAGCCGCGGGGTAAGGGGGAGGAACACTGAAGCTTTCTTT,CASSRGVRGRNTEAFF
NA,TRBJ1-1,TRBV5-1,NA,TGCGCCAGCAGCTTCGGCAATAGACGGACTGAAGCTTTCTTT,CASSFGNRRTEAFF
NA,TRBJ2-2,TRBV28,NA,TGTGCCAGCACCCTGCGGACTGGGCACACCGGGGAGCTGTTTTTT,CASTLRTGHTGELFF
once,TRBJ2-2,TRBV4-2,NA,TGTGCCAGCAGCCAAGTAGGGGACACCGGGGAGCTGTTTTTT,CASSQVGDTGELFF
NA,TRBJ2-1,TRBV7-9,NA,TGTGCCAGCAGCTTAGCCATTGGCTGGGGTGAGCAGTTCTTC,CASSLAIGWGEQFF
NA,TRBJ1-3,TRBV18,TRBD1,TGTGCCAGCTCACCGTCACAGGGGTACTCTGGAAACACCATATATTTT,CASSPSQGYSGNTIYF
NA,TRBJ2-5,TRBV5-1,TRBD2,TGCGCCAGCAGCTTGGGGACTAGCCCGAAACAAGAGACCCAGTACTTC,CASSLGTSPKQETQYF
NA,TRBJ2-7,TRBV6-5,NA,TGTGCCAGCAGTTACTCGATCAGGGCAGTCGACGCCGAGCAGTACTTC,CASSYSIRAVDAEQYF
NA,TRBJ2-5,TRBV9,TRBD1,TGTGCCAGCAGCGGGCGACAGGGAAAGTACCAAGAGACCCAGTACTTC,CASSGRQGKYQETQYF
NA,TRBJ2-1,TRBV15,NA,TGTGCCACCAGCAGAGACGATGGACCCAGAGGGAATGAGCAGTTCTTC,CATSRDDGPRGNEQFF
once,TRBJ2-3,TRBV5-5,TRBD2,TGTGCCAGCAGCTATAGTCCCGGGGGGACAGATACGCAGTATTTT,CASSYSPGGTDTQYF
NA,TRBJ2-1,TRBV10-3,NA,TGTGCCACCTCAAGTTATAGGGAAATAGGCCTTAATGAGCAGTTCTTC,CATSSYREIGLNEQFF
NA,TRBJ2-5,TRBV18,NA,TGTGCCAGCTCACCCAGGCAAGAGACCCAGTACTTC,CASSPRQETQYF
NA,TRBJ1-4,TRBV6-1,TRBD1,TGTGCCAGCAGTGCCTATACAGGGGGGGATGAAAAACTGTTTTTT,CASSAYTGGDEKLFF
NA,TRBJ2-7,TRBV5-1,TRBD2,TGCGCCAGCAGCACCGGGACTAGCTTCTACGAGCAGTACTTC,CASSTGTSFYEQYF
NA,TRBJ1-1,TRBV15,NA,TGTGCCACCAGCAGAGATAGGGGAGGTGAAGCTTTCTTT,CATSRDRGGEAFF
NA,TRBJ2-1,TRBV15,NA,TGTGCCACCAGCAGAGATCGCGACTCTAGGGATGAGCAGTTCTTC,CATSRDRDSRDEQFF
NA,TRBJ2-4,TRBV7-9,NA,TGTGCCAGCAGCTTAGTAGATTCGGGACTAGCCAAAAACATTCAGTACTTC,CASSLVDSGLAKNIQYF
NA,TRBJ2-5,TRBV27,NA,TGTGCCAGCAGTTTTCTGGACAGCCAAGAGACCCAGTACTTC,CASSFLDSQETQYF
NA,TRBJ1-2,TRBV5-4,NA,TGTGCCAGCAGCTTGGGACAGAACTATGGCTACACCTTC,CASSLGQNYGYTF
NA,TRBJ2-2,TRBV28,TRBD2,TGTGCCAGCAGTTCAGCGGGGGGTGCCGGGGAGCTGTTTTTT,CASSSAGGAGELFF
NA,TRBJ1-5,TRBV29-1,NA,TGCAGCGTTGTCGCCGGGAGTGGGCAGCCCCAGCATTTT,CSVVAGSGQPQHF
NA,TRBJ2-1,TRBV5-8,TRBD2,TGTGCCAGCAGCTTGATCCAGACTAGCGGGAGAGGAAATGAGCAGTTCTTC,CASSLIQTSGRGNEQFF
NA,TRBJ2-4,TRBV11-2,NA,TGTGCCAGCAGCTTAGCGGGAGCAGCAAACATTCAGTACTTC,CASSLAGAANIQYF
NA,TRBJ2-2,TRBV7-2,NA,TGTGCCAGCAGCTTAAGGGGCACCGGGGAGCTGTTTTTT,CASSLRGTGELFF
once,TRBJ2-3,TRBV29-1,NA,TGCAGCGTTATAACAGGGACCACAGATACGCAGTATTTT,CSVITGTTDTQYF
medium-sized,TRBJ2-1,TRBV10-2,NA,TGCGCCAGCAGTGAGTATGGCTTGCCCCTCAATGAGCAGTTCTTC,CASSEYGLPLNEQFF
NA,TRBJ2-2,TRBV19,TRBD1,TGTGCCAGTAGCGGGACAGCGAGGAACACCGGGGAGCTGTTTTTT,CASSGTARNTGELFF
NA,TRBJ2-1,TRBV6-5,NA,TGTGCCACCCGGAGGGAATCGTACAATGAGCAGTTCTTC,CATRRESYNEQFF
NA,TRBJ1-1,TRBV6-1,TRBD1,TGTGCCAGCAGTATCGACAGGGGGATGAACACTGAAGCTTTCTTT,CASSIDRGMNTEAFF
NA,TRBJ2-7,TRBV18,TRBD1,TGTGCCAGCTCCCTACTCGGACAGGTCTCCTACGAGCAGTACTTC,CASSLLGQVSYEQYF
NA,TRBJ2-1,TRBV4-1,NA,TGCGCCAGCAGCCAATTGGACAGGGAGGGGAATGGTGAGTTCTTC,CASSQLDREGNGEFF
NA,TRBJ2-3,TRBV6-6,NA,TGTGCCAGCAGTTATAGCGAGACAGATACGCAGTATTTT,CASSYSETDTQYF
once,TRBJ1-1,TRBV9,NA,TGTGCCAGCGGTGGACAGACGAACACTGAAGCTTTCTTT,CASGGQTNTEAFF
NA,TRBJ2-5,TRBV7-8,TRBD1,TGTGCCAGCAGCCGGGACAGGCAAGAGACCCAGTACTTC,CASSRDRQETQYF
NA,TRBJ2-2,TRBV19,TRBD2,TGTGCCAGTCGGACTAGCGGGAGAGGGGCCGGGGAGCTGTTTTTT,CASRTSGRGAGELFF
NA,TRBJ2-2,TRBV28,NA,TGTGCCAGCAGTTTTTTGAGCAGGGTTTATGACACCGGGGAGCTGTTTTTT,CASSFLSRVYDTGELFF
NA,TRBJ1-5,TRBV18,TRBD1,TGTGCCAGCTCACCGACAGGGAGGACTTCAGCCCAGCATTTT,CASSPTGRTSAQHF
NA,TRBJ2-2,TRBV7-2,TRBD2,TGTGCCAGCAGCATGGGGAGGGGTAACACCGGGGAGCTGTTTTTT,CASSMGRGNTGELFF
NA,TRBJ1-6,TRBV29-1,TRBD1,TGCAGCGTTGGGACAGGAGATAATTCACCCCTCCACTTT,CSVGTGDNSPLHF
NA,TRBJ2-5,TRBV7-2,NA,TGTGCCAGCAGCCTGGACTACCTTTACCAAGAGACCCAGTACTTC,CASSLDYLYQETQYF
NA,TRBJ1-3,TRBV29-1,NA,TGCAGCGTTGAGGTTGGAAACACCATATATTTT,CSVEVGNTIYF
NA,TRBJ1-1,TRBV19,NA,TGTGCCAGTAGTCACAGGGAGAACACTGAAGCTTTCTTT,CASSHRENTEAFF
few,TRBJ2-5,TRBV27,TRBD1,TGTGCCAGCAGGACATCTGGGACAGGGATCCACCAGGACACCCAGTACTTC,CASRTSGTGIHQDTQYF
NA,TRBJ2-3,TRBV11-2,NA,TGTGCCAGCAGCTTAGCGGGGGCCACGCAGTATTTT,CASSLAGATQYF
NA,TRBJ1-3,TRBV5-4,TRBD1,TGTGCCAGCAGCTTGGCCGGGACAGGAGGAAACACCATATATTTT,CASSLAGTGGNTIYF
few,TRBJ2-3,TRBV6-4,NA,TGTGCCAGCAGTCCCGGGACGCAAGGGGCAGATACGCAGTATTTT,CASSPGTQGADTQYF